Below, 19 T cell receptor beta chains from the same sample are listed, as sequenced in a study of blood T cell repertoires in COVID-19 (TCRdb year 2020). Library preparation was by the immunoSEQ multiplex PCR assay. In TCRdb, the immuneACCESS table is reduced to in-frame sequences with V and J assigned. These tables do not hold every clone; where another copy was compared, an unresolved V gene accounts for under half, and the others remain unexplained. The sample records 80,000 to 130,000 clones, roughly 92% of which are singletons. The ten largest clones capture roughly 0.97% of the sample. Source material: peripheral blood. The source is a man aged 55 to 70 with acute or convalescent COVID-19.

This clone was found once. The chain recombines TRBV30 with TRBJ2-3; tentative D call: TRBD2 (6 bases). Germline CDR1 and CDR2: GTSNPN and SVGIG (reference sequence). Trimming pared 2 bases from V and 0 bases from J, leaving 9 bases between. The CDR3 has 14 residues. The CDR3 spells CAWSLGGSTDTQYF. The CDR3 nucleotides are TGTGCCTGGAGTCTAGGAGGGAGCACAGATACGCAGTATTTT. The full variable domain, rest sourced from reference TRBV30 and TRBJ2-3, is SQTIHQWPATLVQPVGSPLSLECTVEGTSNPNLYWYRQAAGRGLQLLFYSVGIGQISSEVPQNLSASRPQDRQFILSSKKLLLSDSGFYLCAWSLGGSTDTQYFGPGTRLTVL.

The V call is TRBV5-1, the J call TRBJ1-1; no definite D call. Between the trimmed V and J ends, which lost 2 bases and 5 bases, there was a span of 10 bases. Germline V gene lookup returns CDR1 SGHRS and CDR2 YFSETQ. The CDR3 is 13 residues long. CDR3 in DNA: TGCGCCAGCAGCTTAGACACTCCTACTGAAGCTTTCTTT. Encoded protein: CASSLDTPTEAFF.

The chain carries TRBV6-2 or TRBV6-3 and TRBJ2-2; a possible D gene is TRBD1 (6 bases). The V end was cut by 6 bases, the J end by 10 bases, with 12 bases between. Germline V gene sequence: CDR1 MNHEY, CDR2 SVGEGT. The CDR3 is 12 residues long. The CDR3 DNA reads as TGTGCCAGCAGCCCCGGGACACCGGAGCTGTTTTTT. It yields the protein CASSPGTPELFF.

J is TRBJ1-1 and V is TRBV19; perhaps TRBD1 as D (6 bases). This CDR3 region has 13 residues. Per the germline V gene, CDR1 is LNHDA and CDR2 is SQIVND (reference sequence). V was clipped by 4 bases and J by 4 bases, with 10 bases between them. DNA for the CDR3: TGTGCCAGTAGTAAAGGGGGAATCACTGAAGCTTTCTTT. Translating gives CASSKGGITEAFF.

The rearrangement joins TRBV5-1 to TRBJ1-2, with D possibly matching TRBD1 (5 bases). V lost 4 bases and J 5 bases, leaving 15 bases between the germline ends. CDR1 SGHRS and CDR2 YFSETQ come from the germline V gene. This CDR3 has 14 amino acids. DNA for the CDR3: TGCGCCAGCAGCCCGCCGGGGGGGAGTTATGGCTACACCTTC. It specifies CASSPPGGSYGYTF.

This clone is a singleton in its sample. The junction shows a germline mismatch at one end, possibly a read error. V and J are TRBV9 and TRBJ2-3; D may be TRBD2 (6 bases). Germline loops: CDR1 SGDLS, CDR2 YYNGEE. The CDR3 is 12 amino acids. CDR3: CASSPFAGSVNF. CDR3 nucleotides: TGTGCCAGCAGCCCTTTTGCGGGGTCCGTGAATTTT.

The V call is TRBV19, the J call TRBJ2-5; 7 nucleotides align to TRBD1. Germline CDR1 is LNHDA and CDR2 is SQIVND (reference sequence). This CDR3 comprises 13 residues. Trimming cost V 8 bases and J 4 bases; bases outside gene matches: 7. In nucleotides, the CDR3 is TGTGCCAGTGGGGGACAGATAAGAGAGACCCAGTACTTC. As protein: CASGGQIRETQYF.

V gene TRBV7-3 combines with J gene TRBJ2-1; D is perhaps TRBD1 (5 bases). The CDR3 has 16 residues. V was pared by 5 bases and J by 0 bases, with 14 bases between. CDR1 and CDR2 (germline): SGHTA, FQGTGA. CDR3 sequence: CASSPQGPSSYNEQFF. CDR3 nucleotides: TGTGCCAGCAGCCCCCAGGGTCCAAGCTCCTACAATGAGCAGTTCTTC.

The chain couples TRBV11-1 to TRBJ1-1, with D tentatively TRBD1 (5 bases). Germline V gives CDR1 SGHAT, CDR2 FQDESV (reference sequence). This CDR3 has 15 amino acids. V was trimmed by 5 bases and J by 5 bases, leaving 18 bases between them. CDR3 in amino acids: CASSTSQGAGTEAFF. CDR3 sequence (DNA): TGTGCCAGCAGCACCTCCCAGGGAGCGGGGACTGAAGCTTTCTTT.

The chain employs TRBV4-2 and TRBJ2-1, with 9 bases matching TRBD1. V trimming: 4 bases; J trimming: 5 bases; junction bases outside the gene matches: 9. The CDR3 runs to 16 residues. CDR1 and CDR2 (germline): LGHNA, YNFKEQ. The CDR3 loop reads CASSPLGRQGDNEQFF. As DNA, the CDR3 is TGTGCCAGCAGCCCTTTAGGTCGACAGGGGGACAATGAGCAGTTCTTC.

This sequence joins TRBV3-1 (or the pseudogene TRBV3-2) and TRBJ2-1, with 7 positions matching TRBD2. Germline CDR1 and CDR2: LGHDT and YNNKEL (reference sequence). The trim removed 0 bases at V and 10 bases at J, leaving 9 bases unmatched. CDR3 length: 15 residues. The chain's CDR3 is CASSQDPTSSGEQFF. CDR3 sequence (DNA): TGTGCCAGCAGCCAAGACCCGACTAGCTCGGGAGAGCAGTTCTTC.

The V gene is TRBV7-2, the J gene TRBJ1-6, with 10 bases identical to TRBD1. Trimming took 4 bases from V and 9 from J; bases not matched to a gene: 9. CDR3 length: 16 amino acids. Germline V CDR1 and CDR2: SGHTA, FQGNSA. The CDR3 sequence: CASSSYSGTGASPLHF. The DNA of the CDR3 is TGTGCCAGCAGCTCCTACTCCGGGACAGGGGCTTCACCCCTCCACTTT.

This chain links TRBV24-1 with TRBJ1-1; D uncertain. The CDR3 is 13 residues long. V lost 7 bases and J 0 bases, leaving 8 bases between the germline ends. Germline loops: CDR1 KGHDR, CDR2 SFDVKD. The chain's CDR3 is CATRQTMNTEAFF. CDR3 DNA: TGTGCCACCAGACAGACGATGAACACTGAAGCTTTCTTT.

This chain uses TRBV10-3 with TRBJ2-4; perhaps TRBD1 as D (6 bases). Germline CDR1 is ENHRY and CDR2 is SYGVKD. V was shortened by 2 bases and J by 0 bases, with 14 bases between the two germline ends. The CDR3 has 17 amino acids. The CDR3 loop reads CAISEIGQHLAKNIQYF. Here the CDR3 DNA reads TGTGCCATCAGTGAGATAGGACAGCATCTAGCCAAAAACATTCAGTACTTC.

The table lists this clone with a count of one. This chain links TRBV5-6 with TRBJ1-2; 8 nucleotides agree with TRBD1. V lost 2 bases, J lost 5 bases, and 8 bases stayed unmatched. Germline CDR1 SGHDT, CDR2 YYEEEE. The CDR3 totals 15 residues. The CDR3 is CASSFNARQGYGYTF. The CDR3, as DNA: TGTGCCAGCAGCTTTAACGCAAGACAGGGGTATGGCTACACCTTC.

The V and J genes are TRBV4-1 and TRBJ1-3; TRBD1 might be the D (6 bases). V was pared by 5 bases and J by 2 bases, with 13 bases between. The CDR3 sequence is 15 residues long. CDR1 and CDR2 from the germline V gene are MGHRA and YSYEKL. The CDR3 DNA follows: TGCGCCAGCAGCAAAACCGGGACACCTGGAAACACCATATATTTT. Translating it yields CASSKTGTPGNTIYF.

The chain combines TRBV4-2 with TRBJ1-5; 7 nucleotides match TRBD1. CDR3 length: 15 residues. With 6 bases clipped from V and 11 bases from J, the junction kept 16 bases outside the gene matches. Germline loops: CDR1 LGHNA, CDR2 YNFKEQ. CDR3 DNA: TGTGCCAGCAGACTTAGCCGGACAGGCCGTCGGGCCCAGCATTTT. Its translation: CASRLSRTGRRAQHF.

This clone was counted a single time. The V gene is TRBV2, the J gene TRBJ2-2; TRBD1 agrees at 12 bases. Germline CDR1 reads SNHLY; CDR2 reads FYNNEI. The CDR3 runs 16 residues. V lost 4 bases to trimming and J lost 5 bases; unmatched junction nucleotides: 5. As DNA, the CDR3 is TGTGCCAGCAGTGTCGGGACAGGGGGCGTGACCGGGGAGCTGTTTTTT. Translation gives CASSVGTGGVTGELFF.

The table lists this clone with a count of one. CDR3 DNA sequence: TGTGCCTGGAGTGTTTCAAACCTTAGGCTATCTATTACAGGGGAGCAGTTCTTC. Protein sequence: CAWSVSNLRLSITGEQFF. This rearrangement joins TRBV30 to TRBJ2-1; tentative D call: TRBD1 (6 bases). V shed 0 bases and J shed 10 bases, with 28 bases lying between them. This CDR3 contains 18 residues. Germline CDR1 is GTSNPN and CDR2 is SVGIG (reference sequence).